These T cell receptor beta chains were read from a single sample in a study of blood T cell repertoires in COVID-19. Sequenced by immunoSEQ multiplex PCR; TCRdb stores in-frame clones only, minus some. This sample carries approximately 90,000 clones, about 88% of them seen once, and the ten largest clones take around a sixth. Sequencing was done on a sample of peripheral blood. The receptor set was obtained from a woman over 75 with acute or convalescent COVID-19. The CDR3 runs from the conserved cysteine through the conserved F or W. Rows give clone size only sometimes, using once, few, many, or a class for an expanded clone.

size: .
J: TRBJ2-1
V: TRBV5-4
CDR3: CASSLGASGPYNEQFF

size: .
J: TRBJ2-6
V: TRBV5-4
CDR3: CASSLGGQISGANVLTF

size: few
J: TRBJ1-1
V: TRBV6-5
CDR3: CASSLETGLNTEAFF

size: .
J: TRBJ2-5
V: TRBV18
CDR3: CASSPLGLQKETQYF

size: .
J: TRBJ1-1
V: TRBV12-5
CDR3: CASGLTAMNTEAFF

size: .
J: TRBJ2-1
V: TRBV7-2
CDR3: CASSLVAVYNEQFF

size: .
J: TRBJ1-5
V: TRBV7-9
CDR3: CASSLGTWGDRGNQPQHF

size: .
J: TRBJ1-1
V: TRBV28
CDR3: CASSSEGAGNTEAFF

size: .
J: TRBJ2-2
V: TRBV7-2
CDR3: CASSFDRGGDGELFF

size: once
J: TRBJ1-3
V: TRBV29-1
CDR3: CSVEGGPSGNTIYF

size: .
J: TRBJ1-2
V: TRBV6-2/TRBV6-3
CDR3: CASSYIRGGYGYTF

size: .
J: TRBJ2-3
V: TRBV9
CDR3: CASSVEVAGVRDTQYF

size: .
J: TRBJ2-7
V: TRBV5-4
CDR3: CASSGGKGPEQYF

size: .
J: TRBJ2-7
V: TRBV11-2
CDR3: CASSLILGVEQYF

size: .
J: TRBJ1-1
V: TRBV14
CDR3: CASSQAGTINTEAFF

size: .
J: TRBJ2-3
V: TRBV11-2
CDR3: CASSTNRRGSGTDTQYF

size: .
J: TRBJ2-6
V: TRBV9
CDR3: CASSEGQGFSGANVLTF

size: .
J: TRBJ1-2
V: TRBV5-1
CDR3: CASSPGVKSNYGYTF

size: once
J: TRBJ1-1
V: TRBV6-6
CDR3: CASSYLEGLSEAFF

size: .
J: TRBJ1-3
V: TRBV10-1
CDR3: CASSDLGQTFSSGNTIYF

size: .
J: TRBJ2-1
V: TRBV12-5
CDR3: CASGLNGRGEQFF

size: .
J: TRBJ1-5
V: TRBV6-2/TRBV6-3
CDR3: CASSYGQGGNQPQHF

size: .
J: TRBJ2-1
V: TRBV10-2
CDR3: CASSEWGQNDNEQFF

size: .
J: TRBJ2-7
V: TRBV5-1
CDR3: CASSFTGGESYEQYF

size: .
J: TRBJ2-5
V: TRBV18
CDR3: CASSLYRDSETQYF

size: .
J: TRBJ1-1
V: TRBV19
CDR3: CASSILRGTEAFF

size: .
J: TRBJ2-7
V: TRBV5-1
CDR3: CASSLATGGPREQYF

size: few
J: TRBJ2-5
V: TRBV7-9
CDR3: CASSRQGRQGGKETQYF

size: .
J: TRBJ1-6
V: TRBV12-3/TRBV12-4
CDR3: CASTPGNSPLHF

size: .
J: TRBJ1-4
V: TRBV19
CDR3: CASSIRPGEKLFF

size: .
J: TRBJ2-3
V: TRBV10-3
CDR3: CAISESKLTDTQYF

size: .
J: TRBJ2-7
V: TRBV29-1
CDR3: CSVVAASGGHEQYF

size: .
J: TRBJ2-1
V: TRBV5-4
CDR3: CASSLAGRNEQFF

size: .
J: TRBJ2-7
V: TRBV7-2
CDR3: CASSLNPPGGRQEQYF

size: .
J: TRBJ2-3
V: TRBV5-1
CDR3: CASSFGGTSRDTQYF

size: .
J: TRBJ1-6
V: TRBV19
CDR3: CASAGGANSPLHF

size: .
J: TRBJ2-3
V: TRBV28
CDR3: CASSSGQGARTDTQYF

size: .
J: TRBJ1-6
V: TRBV29-1
CDR3: CSVRTGTGLNSPLHF

size: .
J: TRBJ2-2
V: TRBV5-6
CDR3: CASSLGTGTKNTGELFF

size: .
J: TRBJ2-7
V: TRBV5-1
CDR3: CASGGTGSPYEQYF

size: few
J: TRBJ2-3
V: TRBV24-1
CDR3: CATGYGGSTDTQYF

size: .
J: TRBJ1-1
V: TRBV6-6
CDR3: CASTLRVNTEAFF

size: once
J: TRBJ1-1
V: TRBV5-1
CDR3: CASSLDRQASGTEAFF

size: .
J: TRBJ1-2
V: TRBV6-5
CDR3: CASRSGVPNYGYTF

size: once
J: TRBJ1-2
V: TRBV9
CDR3: CASSPQDRVDYGYTF

size: .
J: TRBJ2-7
V: TRBV12-5
CDR3: CASGLSRGQASSYEQYF

size: .
J: TRBJ2-2
V: TRBV27
CDR3: CASSFGGRGTGELFF

size: .
J: TRBJ1-2
V: TRBV5-1
CDR3: CASSDRGFGYGYTF

size: .
J: TRBJ2-7
V: TRBV5-4
CDR3: CASSPRRGLGSSYEQYF

size: .
J: TRBJ1-4
V: TRBV5-1
CDR3: CASSLVTGGLSNEKLFF

size: .
J: TRBJ1-2
V: TRBV6-5
CDR3: CASSYRQGYGYTF